Following are 2 T cell receptor beta chains from one sample sequenced in a study of follicular helper T cells after annual influenza vaccination. The repertoire was sequenced with immunoSEQ multiplex PCR; TCRdb's copy has only in-frame clones and lacks some. The data contain 13,000 or so clones, over 70% of them seen just once; the ten biggest clones take up around 3.5%. The time point here: 2015-2016 season, pre-vaccination. Sequences were derived from CXCR5+ CD38- circulating T follicular helper cells from blood, sampled on the day of influenza vaccination. Regarding subset: circulating Tfh, non-naive CD4+CXCR5+PD-1+ (ICOS+CD38+ or ICOS-CD38-). These receptors all stem from an adult who received the influenza vaccine.

The J gene is TRBJ2-3, the V gene TRBV11-2; D gene uncertain. Between the trimmed V and J ends, which lost 0 bases and 1 base, there was a span of 14 bases. CDR3 length: 17 residues. CDR1 is SGHAT and CDR2 is FQNNGV in the germline V gene. The CDR3 DNA reads as TGTGCCAGCAGCTTAGATACGTCGGTAGTTGGCACAGATACGCAGTATTTT. Protein sequence: CASSLDTSVVGTDTQYF.

The V call is TRBV6-5, the J call TRBJ2-3, with D possibly matching TRBD1 (5 bases). The germline V gene encodes CDR1 MNHEY and CDR2 SVGAGI. The CDR3 runs to 12 residues. Trimming left V 6 bases short and J 2 bases short, with 6 bases between. For the CDR3, the DNA is TGTGCCAGCAGACAGGACACAGATACGCAGTATTTT. Amino acids: CASRQDTDTQYF.